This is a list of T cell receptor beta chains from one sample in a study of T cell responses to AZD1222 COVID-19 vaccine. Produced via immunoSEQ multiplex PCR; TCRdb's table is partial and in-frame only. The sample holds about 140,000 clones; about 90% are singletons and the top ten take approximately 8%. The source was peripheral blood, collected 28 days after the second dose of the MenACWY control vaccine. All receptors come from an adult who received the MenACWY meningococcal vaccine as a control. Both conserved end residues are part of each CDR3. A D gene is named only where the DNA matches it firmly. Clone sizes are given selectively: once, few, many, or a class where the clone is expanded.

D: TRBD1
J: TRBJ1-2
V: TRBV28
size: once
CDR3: CASSRTGGRTNYGYTF
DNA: TGTGCCAGCAGTCGGACAGGGGGCAGGACTAACTATGGCTACACCTTC

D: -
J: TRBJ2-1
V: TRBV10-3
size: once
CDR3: CAISREGLNEQFF
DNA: TGTGCCATCAGTCGGGAAGGGTTGAATGAGCAGTTCTTC

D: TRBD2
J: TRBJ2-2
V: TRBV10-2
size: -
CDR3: CASSELLAGRTGELFF
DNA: TGCGCCAGCAGTGAATTACTAGCGGGAAGGACCGGGGAGCTGTTTTTT

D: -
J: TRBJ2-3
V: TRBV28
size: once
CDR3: CASSLSGKGITDTQYF
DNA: TGTGCCAGCAGTTTATCAGGAAAGGGCATCACAGATACGCAGTATTTT

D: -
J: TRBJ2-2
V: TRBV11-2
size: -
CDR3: CASSLAAENTGELFF
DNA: TGTGCCAGCAGCTTAGCCGCAGAGAACACCGGGGAGCTGTTTTTT

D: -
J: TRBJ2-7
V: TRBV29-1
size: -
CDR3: CSVELYHEQYF
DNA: TGCAGCGTTGAATTGTACCACGAGCAGTACTTC

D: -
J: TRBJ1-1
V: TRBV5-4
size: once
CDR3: CASSLEAMNTEAFF
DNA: TGTGCCAGCAGCTTGGAAGCCATGAACACTGAAGCTTTCTTT

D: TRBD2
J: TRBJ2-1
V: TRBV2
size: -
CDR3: CASRALAGGRGNEQFF
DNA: TGTGCCAGCAGGGCTCTAGCGGGGGGGCGTGGCAATGAGCAGTTCTTC

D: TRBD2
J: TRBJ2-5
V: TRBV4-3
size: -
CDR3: CASSQVIGGGGQETQYF
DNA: TGCGCCAGCAGCCAAGTGATCGGCGGGGGGGGTCAAGAGACCCAGTACTTC

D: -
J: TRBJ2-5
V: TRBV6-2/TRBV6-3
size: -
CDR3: CASSYKETQYF
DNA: TGTGCCAGCAGTTACAAAGAGACCCAGTACTTC

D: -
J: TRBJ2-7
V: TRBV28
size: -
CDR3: CASTTPGPFYEQYF
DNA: TGTGCCAGCACGACCCCCGGGCCGTTCTACGAGCAGTACTTC

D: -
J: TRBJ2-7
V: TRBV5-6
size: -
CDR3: CASSLARIYEQYF
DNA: TGTGCCAGCAGCTTGGCCAGAATATACGAGCAGTACTTC

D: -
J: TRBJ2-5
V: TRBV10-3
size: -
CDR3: CAIEDSGGGTQYF
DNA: TGTGCCATCGAGGACAGCGGCGGGGGGACCCAGTACTTC

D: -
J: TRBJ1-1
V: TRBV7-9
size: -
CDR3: CASSTLGTEAFF
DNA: TGTGCCAGCAGCACCTTGGGAACTGAAGCTTTCTTT

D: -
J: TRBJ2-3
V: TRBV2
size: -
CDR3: CASIHPGADTQYF
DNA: TGTGCCAGCATCCACCCAGGGGCTGATACGCAGTATTTT

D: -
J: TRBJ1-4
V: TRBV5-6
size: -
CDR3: CASSLPWGEKLFF
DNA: TGTGCCAGCAGCTTACCTTGGGGTGAAAAACTGTTTTTT

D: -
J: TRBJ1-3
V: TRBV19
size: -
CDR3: CASSYNGAAENTIYF
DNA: TGTGCCAGTAGTTACAACGGGGCAGCCGAAAACACCATATATTTT

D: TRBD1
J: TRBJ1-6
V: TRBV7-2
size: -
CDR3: CASRNIQGANSPLHF
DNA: TGTGCCAGCCGAAACATACAGGGGGCGAATTCACCCCTCCACTTT

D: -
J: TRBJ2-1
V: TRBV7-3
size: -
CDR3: CASSYTNGPANEQFF
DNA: TGTGCCAGCAGCTACACTAACGGGCCAGCTAATGAGCAGTTCTTC

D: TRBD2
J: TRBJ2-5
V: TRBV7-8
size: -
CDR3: CASSLGAGGSETQYF
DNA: TGTGCCAGCAGCTTGGGAGCGGGGGGGTCAGAGACCCAGTACTTC

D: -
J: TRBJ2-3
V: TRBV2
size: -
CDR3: CASRDDSTDTQYF
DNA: TGTGCCAGCAGGGATGACTCTACAGATACGCAGTATTTT

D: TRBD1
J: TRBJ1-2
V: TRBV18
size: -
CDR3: CASSPRQGVEGYTF
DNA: TGTGCCAGCTCACCACGACAGGGAGTGGAAGGCTACACCTTC

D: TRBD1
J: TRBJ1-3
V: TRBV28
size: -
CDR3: CASSWTGTGGWNTIYF
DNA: TGTGCCAGCAGTTGGACCGGGACAGGGGGTTGGAACACCATATATTTT

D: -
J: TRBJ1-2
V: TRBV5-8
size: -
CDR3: CASSLESRQIYGYTF
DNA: TGTGCCAGCAGCTTGGAATCGCGACAGATATATGGCTACACCTTC

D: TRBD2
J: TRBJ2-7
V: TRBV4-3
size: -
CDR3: CASSHLGLAGASEQYF
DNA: TGCGCCAGCAGCCACCTGGGACTAGCGGGGGCCTCCGAGCAGTACTTC

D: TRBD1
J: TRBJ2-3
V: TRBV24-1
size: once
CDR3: CATSDPRTGATDTQYF
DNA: TGTGCCACCAGTGATCCACGGACAGGGGCGACAGATACGCAGTATTTT

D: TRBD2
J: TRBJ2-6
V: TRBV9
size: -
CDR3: CASSISSGGPLSGANVLTF
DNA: TGTGCCAGCAGCATATCTAGCGGAGGCCCCCTCTCTGGGGCCAACGTCCTGACTTTC

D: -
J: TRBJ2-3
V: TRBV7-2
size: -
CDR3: CASSLALVRTDTQYF
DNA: TGTGCCAGCAGCTTAGCGCTGGTTCGCACAGATACGCAGTATTTT

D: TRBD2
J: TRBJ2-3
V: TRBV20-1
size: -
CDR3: CSASSAGDTDTQYF
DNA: TGCAGTGCTAGTTCAGCGGGAGACACAGATACGCAGTATTTT

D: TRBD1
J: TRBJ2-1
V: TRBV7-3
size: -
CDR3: CASSPDRLKRGEQFF
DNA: TGTGCCAGCAGTCCGGACAGGTTAAAGAGGGGCGAGCAGTTCTTC

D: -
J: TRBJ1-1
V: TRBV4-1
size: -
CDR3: CASSQEGGRNTEAFF
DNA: TGCGCCAGCAGCCAAGAGGGAGGACGGAACACTGAAGCTTTCTTT

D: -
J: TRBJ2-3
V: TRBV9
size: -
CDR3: CASSFRWSTDTQYF
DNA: TGTGCCAGCAGCTTTAGGTGGAGCACAGATACGCAGTATTTT

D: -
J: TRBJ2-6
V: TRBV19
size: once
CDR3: CASSIVLRGPSGANVLTF
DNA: TGTGCCAGTAGTATAGTTTTGCGGGGTCCCTCTGGGGCCAACGTCCTGACTTTC

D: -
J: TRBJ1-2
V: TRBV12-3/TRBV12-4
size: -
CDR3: CASSGFQYGYTF
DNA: TGTGCCAGCAGCGGATTCCAGTATGGCTACACCTTC

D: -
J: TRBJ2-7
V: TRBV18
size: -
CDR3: CASSPPLLGLTF
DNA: TGTGCCAGCTCACCACCGTTACTAGGATTGACCTTC

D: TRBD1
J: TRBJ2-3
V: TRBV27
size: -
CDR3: CASSFGRTGDTQYF
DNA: TGTGCCAGCAGTTTCGGTCGGACAGGAGATACGCAGTATTTT

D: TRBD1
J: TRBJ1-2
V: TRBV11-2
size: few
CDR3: CASRGQSHYGYTF
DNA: TGTGCCAGCAGGGGACAGTCTCACTATGGCTACACCTTC

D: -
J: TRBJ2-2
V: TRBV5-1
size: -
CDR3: CASSLSQGVGTGELFF
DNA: TGCGCCAGCAGCTTGTCGCAGGGTGTGGGCACCGGGGAGCTGTTTTTT

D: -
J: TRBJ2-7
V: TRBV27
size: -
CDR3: CASSPGRPSYEQYF
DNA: TGTGCCAGCAGCCCGGGACGTCCCTCCTACGAGCAGTACTTC

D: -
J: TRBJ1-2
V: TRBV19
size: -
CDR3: CASSIAWVGYTF
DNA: TGTGCCAGTAGTATCGCTTGGGTTGGCTACACCTTC

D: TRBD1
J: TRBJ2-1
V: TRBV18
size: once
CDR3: CASSPRDRGGDEQFF
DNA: TGTGCCAGCTCACCACGGGACAGGGGAGGTGATGAGCAGTTCTTC

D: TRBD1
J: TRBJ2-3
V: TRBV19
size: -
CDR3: CASSIGTGQGAYTQYF
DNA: TGTGCCAGTAGTATTGGGACGGGACAGGGGGCCTATACGCAGTATTTT

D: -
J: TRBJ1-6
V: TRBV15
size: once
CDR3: CATSRSQGNNSPLHF
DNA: TGTGCCACCAGCAGATCCCAGGGAAATAATTCACCCCTCCACTTT

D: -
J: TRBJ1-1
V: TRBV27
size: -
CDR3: CASRGGMNTEAFF
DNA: TGTGCCAGCAGGGGAGGGATGAACACTGAAGCTTTCTTT

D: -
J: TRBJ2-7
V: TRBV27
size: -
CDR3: CASSLTGTMYEQYF
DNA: TGTGCCAGCAGTTTAACCGGGACAATGTACGAGCAGTACTTC

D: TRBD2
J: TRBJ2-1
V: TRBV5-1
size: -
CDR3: CASSLGGSGSGNEQFF
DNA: TGCGCCAGCAGCTTGGGTGGTAGCGGGAGCGGGAATGAGCAGTTCTTC

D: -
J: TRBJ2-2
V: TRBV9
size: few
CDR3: CASSALRGGELFF
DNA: TGTGCCAGCAGCGCCCTTCGCGGCGGGGAGCTGTTTTTT

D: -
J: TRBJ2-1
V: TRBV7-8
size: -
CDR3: CASSLDRIGYNEQFF
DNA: TGTGCCAGCAGCCTAGACAGGATAGGGTACAATGAGCAGTTCTTC

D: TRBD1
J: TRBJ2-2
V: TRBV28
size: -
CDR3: CASRPPGQSGELFF
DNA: TGTGCCAGCAGACCCCCGGGACAGTCTGGGGAGCTGTTTTTT

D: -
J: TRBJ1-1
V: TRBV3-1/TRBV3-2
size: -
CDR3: CASSRSEGNTEAFF
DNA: TGTGCCAGCAGCCGCTCGGAAGGGAACACTGAAGCTTTCTTT

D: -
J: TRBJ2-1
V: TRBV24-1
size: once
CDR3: CATSDVYSYNEQFF
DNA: TGTGCCACCAGTGACGTCTACAGCTACAATGAGCAGTTCTTC

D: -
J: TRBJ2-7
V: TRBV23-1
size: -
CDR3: CASPSCPTGQGLAGAYEQYF
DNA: TGCGCCAGCCCCTCTTGCCCTACAGGACAGGGGTTAGCGGGAGCTTACGAGCAGTACTTC

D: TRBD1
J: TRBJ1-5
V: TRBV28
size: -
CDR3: CASSPGTGDQPQHF
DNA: TGTGCCAGCAGTCCAGGGACAGGAGATCAGCCCCAGCATTTT

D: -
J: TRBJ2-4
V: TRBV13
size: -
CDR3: CASSSELGPKNIQYF
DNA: TGTGCCAGCAGCTCAGAACTGGGACCTAAAAACATTCAGTACTTC

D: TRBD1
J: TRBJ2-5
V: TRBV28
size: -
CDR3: CASSPPRTGGWETQYF
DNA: TGTGCCAGCAGTCCACCCCGGACAGGGGGGTGGGAGACCCAGTACTTC

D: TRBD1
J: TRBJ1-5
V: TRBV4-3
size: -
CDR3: CASSRTLGQGKSNQPQHF
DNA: TGCGCCAGCAGCCGAACCCTCGGACAGGGTAAGAGCAATCAGCCCCAGCATTTT

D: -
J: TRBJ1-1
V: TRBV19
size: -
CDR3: CASSILGEYTEAFF
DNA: TGTGCCAGTAGTATACTGGGGGAGTACACTGAAGCTTTCTTT